These 24 T cell receptor beta chains were all obtained from the same sample, sequenced in a study of T cells in Graves' hyperthyroidism and ophthalmopathy. RNA transcripts were the template for amplifying TCR beta CDR3 regions. RT-PCR in the first round (using the HTBI primer set) targeted the TCR CDR3. TCRdb fed the multiplex PCR reads into MiXCR, producing one record per CDR3 protein. The sample has 94,000 or so distinct CDR3 sequences; about 51% are singletons. The sample consisted of blood. These receptors came from a middle-aged woman with Graves' hyperthyroidism.

As regards this clonotype: A much larger clone sits a single nucleotide away, making a read error possible. This chain joins TRBV6-2 or TRBV6-3 and TRBJ2-7; either TRBD1 or TRBD2 may supply D (6 bases each). Germline CDR1 is MNHEY and CDR2 is SVGEGT. V shed 11 bases and J shed 3 bases, with 23 bases lying between them. This CDR3 has 15 residues. This CDR3 is CAASSLGGGLYEQYF. The CDR3 DNA is TGTGCCGCCAGCAGCTTAGGAGGGGGTCTCTACGAGCAGTACTTC.

This chain links TRBV21-1 with TRBJ2-7; the D call TRBD2 from the table was never checked on the DNA. TRBV21-1 corresponds to a pseudogene. This CDR3 is built from 14 residues. This CDR3 is CASSTSGRAYEQYF. The CDR3 DNA follows: TGTGCCAGCAGCACTAGCGGGAGGGCCTACGAGCAGTACTTC.

This clonotype was recorded at least ten times. The chain has TRBV5-1 and TRBJ2-6, with D uncertain. The germline V and J ends were trimmed by 6 bases and 2 bases, with 15 bases remaining between them. The CDR3 runs 16 residues. Germline CDR1 is SGHRS and CDR2 is YFSETQ. CDR3 loop: CASNGERLPGANVLTF. As DNA, the CDR3 is TGCGCCAGCAACGGTGAGAGGTTACCTGGGGCCAACGTCCTGACTTTC.

The chain is built from TRBV5-1 and TRBJ1-2; 10 bases match TRBD1. Unmatched junction bases numbered 7, after V lost 7 bases and J lost 1 base. CDR3 size: 15 residues. The germline gives CDR1 SGHRS, CDR2 YFSETQ. The CDR3 loop reads CASVPRDRGNYGYTF. The CDR3 DNA is TGCGCCAGCGTGCCCCGGGACAGGGGTAACTATGGCTACACCTTC.

Of note for this clonotype: Without the conserved terminal phenylalanine or tryptophan, this CDR3 likely stems from a read error. The rearrangement uses TRBV4-2 and TRBJ2-7; TRBD2 agrees at 10 bases. V lost 6 bases and J lost 0; bases outside the gene matches: 5. The CDR3 loop spans 15 amino acids. The germline V gene has CDR1 LGHNA and CDR2 YNFKEQ. CDR3 bases: TGTGCCAGCAGTTACCTAGCGGGAGCCTCCTACGAGCAGTACTAC. Its translation: CASSYLAGASYEQYY.

The genes are TRBV7-6 and TRBJ1-3; D remains ambiguous. V shed 1 base and J shed 2 bases, with 12 bases lying between them. CDR1 is SGHVS and CDR2 is FNYEAQ in the germline V gene. The CDR3 contains 16 residues. CDR3 sequence reads: CASSLGGGQPGNTIYF. CDR3 coding DNA: TGTGCCAGCAGCTTAGGGGGAGGCCAACCTGGAAACACCATATATTTT.

This clonotype was recorded at least ten times. The genes are TRBV7-9 and TRBJ1-4, with 8 bases that match TRBD1. V lost 3 bases to trimming and J lost 7 bases; unmatched junction nucleotides: 13. The CDR3 contains 17 residues. Germline assignment: CDR1 SEHNR and CDR2 FQNEAQ (reference sequence). CDR3 loop: CASSLVRVQGASEKLFF. DNA for the CDR3: TGTGCCAGCAGCTTGGTGCGGGTTCAGGGGGCCAGTGAAAAACTGTTTTTT.

Of note for this clonotype: Its ends do not fully match the called genes, so a read error is possible. The chain links TRBV5-5 to TRBJ1-1; maybe TRBD1 (5 bases). The CDR3 spans 14 residues. Germline V CDR1 and CDR2: SGHKS, YYEKEE (reference sequence). CDR3 nucleotides: TGTGCCAGCGGCAAAAAAGGGGAGGCCACTGAAGCTCTCTTT. Encoded protein: CASGKKGEATEALF.

The chain recombines TRBV29-1 with TRBJ1-4; 9 nucleotides match TRBD1. V lost 6 bases to trimming and J lost 8 bases; unmatched junction nucleotides: 10. Germline CDR1 reads SQVTM; CDR2 reads ANQGSEA. This CDR3 region has 14 residues. The CDR3 nucleotides are TGCAGCGTAGGAACAGGGGGCGCAGAAGAAAAACTGTTTTTT. Translation gives CSVGTGGAEEKLFF.

This rearrangement joins TRBV15 to TRBJ2-7, with TRBD1 matching 9 bases. V dropped 4 bases and J dropped 3; count of bases not matched to a gene: 1. Germline V lookup: CDR1 LNHNV, CDR2 YYDKDF (reference sequence). CDR3 length equals 13 residues. CDR3 DNA: TGTGCCACCAGCAAGGACAGGGGCTACGAGCAGTACTTC. This translates into CATSKDRGYEQYF.

This clonotype was counted many times. In DNA, the CDR3 is TGTGCCAGCACCAGCTTTGTACTAGCGGGAGGCGAGCAGTACTTC. Protein sequence: CASTSFVLAGGEQYF. The V call is TRBV7-2, the J call TRBJ2-7, with 12 positions matching TRBD2. Trimming cost V 7 bases and J 6 bases; bases outside gene matches: 10. Germline loops: CDR1 SGHTA, CDR2 FQGNSA. This CDR3 has 15 residues.

In this sample, this clonotype turned up many times. CDR3 sequence (DNA): TGCAGTACTCAGGGAGGGACTAGTAGTGGAGATACGCAGTATTTT. It codes for CSTQGGTSSGDTQYF. This chain links TRBV20-1 with TRBJ2-3, with 8 bases identical to TRBD2. The CDR3 has 15 amino acids. J lost 5 bases, V lost 8 bases, and 15 bases had no gene match. CDR1 and CDR2 from the germline V gene are DFQATT and SNEGSKA (reference sequence).

This clonotype was picked up many times. V gene TRBV10-3 combines with J gene TRBJ1-1, with TRBD1 matching over 7 bases. The CDR3 runs to 13 residues. Germline lookup yields CDR1 ENHRY and CDR2 SYGVKD. Trimming removed 4 bases from V and 5 bases from J; junction bases left unmatched: 4. The CDR3 bases are TGTGCCATCAGTGGGTTACAGGGGACTGAAGCTTTCTTT. Translating gives CAISGLQGTEAFF.

The chain joins TRBV20-1 to TRBJ2-5; 14 bases are a match to TRBD2. The CDR3 length is 16 residues. Germline values: CDR1 DFQATT, CDR2 SNEGSKA (reference sequence). V shed 1 base, J shed 4 bases, and the junction held 5 bases outside the gene matches. The DNA of the CDR3 is TGCAGTGCTAGAGCTCCGACTAGCGGGAGGGGAGAGACCCAGTACTTC. This encodes CSARAPTSGRGETQYF.

V usage is TRBV6-1 and J usage is TRBJ2-7, with 11 bases aligning to TRBD2. This CDR3 is 13 amino acids long. Germline V CDR1 and CDR2: MNHNS, SASEGT. J was trimmed by 2 bases and V by 7 bases; bases with no gene match: 1. The CDR3 region has the DNA TGTGCCAGCAAGACTAGCGGGACCTACGAGCAGTACTTC. This codes for CASKTSGTYEQYF.

J is TRBJ2-7 and V is TRBV6-1; D perhaps matches TRBD2 (6 bases). This CDR3 region has 16 residues. Germline values: CDR1 MNHNS, CDR2 SASEGT. Deletions cut 2 bases from V and 1 base from J, with 15 bases between. The CDR3 nucleotides are TGTGCCAGCAGTGAATCGGTCAGGAGGGAGTCCTACGAGCAGTACTTC. This translates into CASSESVRRESYEQYF.

At least ten counts were recorded for this clonotype. The CDR3 reads CSVRPGLANEQYF. CDR3 nucleotides: TGCAGCGTCCGACCGGGACTAGCGAACGAGCAGTACTTC. The chain combines TRBV29-1 with TRBJ2-7; TRBD2 agrees at 10 bases. The V and J ends lost 6 bases and 5 bases, in that order; junction bases with no gene match: 7. The CDR3 sequence is 13 residues long. Germline V gene lookup returns CDR1 SQVTM and CDR2 ANQGSEA.

The chain links TRBV7-1 to TRBJ1-4, with 11 bases matching TRBD1. TRBV7-1 counts as an open reading frame of uncertain function. The CDR3 has 16 amino acids. After removal of 6 bases from V and 10 bases from J, the junction contained 13 bases not matched to a gene. Written as DNA, the CDR3 is TGTGCCAGCAGTCTCCTATCCGGGACAGGGGGGGGAAAACTGTTTTTT. It encodes CASSLLSGTGGGKLFF.

The V call is TRBV7-9, the J call TRBJ1-6; D not resolved. This CDR3 contains 13 residues. Trimming left V 3 bases short and J 11 bases short, with 11 bases between. CDR1 is SEHNR, CDR2 FQNEAQ, per germline (reference sequence). The CDR3 here is CASSLALGPPLHF. DNA of the CDR3: TGTGCCAGCAGCTTGGCCTTAGGACCACCCCTCCACTTT.

The CDR3 DNA reads as TGTGCCACGGCCGAGACAGGGAGGACCGGGGAGCTGTTTTTT. Its protein product is CATAETGRTGELFF. The chain is built from TRBV15 and TRBJ2-2; tentative D call: TRBD1 (7 bases). Trimming removed 9 bases from V and 5 bases from J, with 16 bases in between. The CDR3 length is 14 residues. Germline CDR1 is LNHNV and CDR2 is YYDKDF (reference sequence).

This chain links TRBV2 with TRBJ1-4; 7 bases align to TRBD1. With V trimmed by 6 bases and J by 8 bases, 6 bases remained unmatched. Germline lookup yields CDR1 SNHLY and CDR2 FYNNEI. This CDR3 comprises 13 residues. CDR3 sequence (DNA): TGTGCCAGCAGACTTACAGGGGACGAAAAACTGTTTTTT. Its protein product is CASRLTGDEKLFF. Full variable domain (missing parts from reference TRBV2 and TRBJ1-4): EPEVTQTPSHQVTQMGQEVILRCVPISNHLYFYWYRQILGQKVEFLVSFYNNEISEKSEIFDDQFSVERPDGSNFTLKIRSTKLEDSAMYFCASRLTGDEKLFFGSGTQLSVL.

The V call is TRBV10-3, the J call TRBJ1-2, with a weak D call TRBD1 (6 bases). Trimming removed 4 bases from V and 2 bases from J, with 20 bases in between. CDR1 is ENHRY, CDR2 SYGVKD, per germline. This CDR3 spans 17 amino acids. The CDR3 sequence is CAISGSGARGANYGYTF. The CDR3 DNA reads as TGTGCCATCAGTGGGAGCGGTGCGAGGGGGGCCAACTATGGCTACACCTTC.

The CDR3 DNA reads TGTGCCAGCAGTTTCAGTGGGACCTCTGAAGCTTTCTTT. Encoded protein: CASSFSGTSEAFF. The chain employs TRBV7-2 and TRBJ1-1; weak D call: TRBD1 (5 bases). Germline loops: CDR1 SGHTA, CDR2 FQGNSA. The length of the CDR3 is 13 residues. The V end was cut by 6 bases, the J end by 6 bases, with 14 bases between. The full variable domain, rest sourced from reference TRBV7-2 and TRBJ1-1, is GAGVSQSPSNKVTEKGKDVELRCDPISGHTALYWYRQSLGQGLEFLIYFQGNSAPDKSGLPSDRFSAERTGGSVSTLTIQRTQQEDSAVYLCASSFSGTSEAFFGQGTRLTVV.

This clonotype has a count of ten or more. The J gene is TRBJ2-2, the V gene TRBV5-1; 8 bases map to TRBD2. Germline loops: CDR1 SGHRS, CDR2 YFSETQ. V lost 4 bases, J lost 4 bases, and 6 bases stayed unmatched. This CDR3 comprises 15 residues. The chain's CDR3 is CASSPLAGPTGELFF. Written as DNA, the CDR3 is TGCGCCAGCAGCCCGTTAGCGGGACCCACCGGGGAGCTGTTTTTT. The whole variable domain, remainder taken from reference TRBV5-1 and TRBJ2-2, is KAGVTQTPRYLIKTRGQQVTLSCSPISGHRSVSWYQQTPGQGLQFLFEYFSETQRNKGNFPGRFSGRQFSNSRSEMNVSTLELGDSALYLCASSPLAGPTGELFFGEGSRLTVL.